The rows below give T cell receptor beta chains drawn from one sample of a study of cytomegalovirus exposure and HLA in healthy donors. Profiled with immunoSEQ multiplex PCR; TCRdb holds only in-frame clones, not every one. The table has about 150,000 clones, roughly 80% seen once; the top ten hold 5.5% to 6%. Sequencing input: PBMCs. All receptors derive from a young man in good health and CMV-seropositive. Each CDR3 is given with its conserved first and last residue. D genes are given only for firm matches. A clone size is listed for some rows: how often the clone was seen (once, few, many), or a class if it is expanded.

len	v_gene	j_gene	d_gene	abundance	CDR3nt	CDR3aa
14	TRBV5-6	TRBJ1-2	.	few	TGTGCCAGCAGCATGCAGGGTCTCTTCTATGGCTACACCTTC	CASSMQGLFYGYTF
15	TRBV5-6	TRBJ2-7	.	.	TGTGCCAGCAGCGGATTTTCGGAGGGATCCTACGAGCAGTACTTC	CASSGFSEGSYEQYF
13	TRBV29-1	TRBJ1-1	.	.	TGCAGCGTTGTTAAGGGGCAGGACACTGAAGCTTTCTTT	CSVVKGQDTEAFF
14	TRBV9	TRBJ2-6	.	once	TGTGCCAGCAGCGTGAGCTCTGGGGCCAACGTCCTGACTTTC	CASSVSSGANVLTF
11	TRBV28	TRBJ1-6	.	.	TGTGCCACCCTTGATAATTCACCCCTCCACTTT	CATLDNSPLHF
11	TRBV6-1	TRBJ2-2	.	once	TGTGCCAGCACCTCGACCGGGGAGCTGTTTTTT	CASTSTGELFF
16	TRBV5-4	TRBJ1-2	TRBD1	.	TGTGCCAGCAGCACTAACTCTCGACAGGGGGCAGTTGGCTACACCTTC	CASSTNSRQGAVGYTF
15	TRBV19	TRBJ1-2	.	.	TGTGCCAGCGGGACGGACTACAGTAATACCTATGGCTACACCTTC	CASGTDYSNTYGYTF
13	TRBV2	TRBJ2-7	.	.	TGTGCCAGCAGTGATAGACAGACGCCCGAGCAGTACTTC	CASSDRQTPEQYF
14	TRBV27	TRBJ2-1	.	.	TGTGCCAGCAGTTCTGGACTAACCTACAATGAGCAGTTCTTC	CASSSGLTYNEQFF
15	TRBV4-1	TRBJ2-1	.	.	TGCGCCAGCAGCCAAGAAGGGGACTCCTACAATGAGCAGTTCTTC	CASSQEGDSYNEQFF
14	TRBV19	TRBJ2-1	.	.	TGTGCCAGTAGTATAGCGGGCAGGGGCAATGAGCAGTTCTTC	CASSIAGRGNEQFF
12	TRBV29-1	TRBJ2-3	.	.	TGCAGCGTTGTTCGACAGAAAGATACGCAGTATTTT	CSVVRQKDTQYF
15	TRBV2	TRBJ1-5	.	.	TGTGCCAGCAGTGAATGGGGGCTCGGCAATCAGCCCCAGCATTTT	CASSEWGLGNQPQHF
11	TRBV6-5	TRBJ1-5	.	few	TGTGCCACCGGCCGCGGGGAGCCCCAGCATTTT	CATGRGEPQHF
13	TRBV30	TRBJ2-7	.	.	TGTGCCTGGAGTGACCCTAGAAGCTACGAGCAGTACTTC	CAWSDPRSYEQYF
13	TRBV25-1	TRBJ1-2	.	.	TGTGCCAGCAGTGCCGCCGGACAGTATGGCTACACCTTC	CASSAAGQYGYTF
16	TRBV4-3	TRBJ2-2	TRBD1	.	TGCGCCAGCAGCCTGGACAGGTTTTCGAACACCGGGGAGCTGTTTTTT	CASSLDRFSNTGELFF
11	TRBV29-1	TRBJ2-7	.	.	TGCAGCGGTAAATGGGGAGACGGGCAGTACTTC	CSGKWGDGQYF